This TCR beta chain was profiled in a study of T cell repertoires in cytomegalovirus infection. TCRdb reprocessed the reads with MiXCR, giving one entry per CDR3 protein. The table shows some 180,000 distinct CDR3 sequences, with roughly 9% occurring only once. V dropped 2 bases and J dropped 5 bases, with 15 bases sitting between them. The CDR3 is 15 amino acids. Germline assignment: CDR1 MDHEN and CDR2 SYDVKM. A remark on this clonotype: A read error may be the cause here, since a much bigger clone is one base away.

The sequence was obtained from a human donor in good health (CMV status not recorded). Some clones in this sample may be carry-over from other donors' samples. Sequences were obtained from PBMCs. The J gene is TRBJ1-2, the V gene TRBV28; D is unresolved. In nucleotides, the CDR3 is TGTGCCAGCAGTTTACGACGGAGATTGACGTATGGCTACACCTTC. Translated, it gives CASSLRRRLTYGYTF.